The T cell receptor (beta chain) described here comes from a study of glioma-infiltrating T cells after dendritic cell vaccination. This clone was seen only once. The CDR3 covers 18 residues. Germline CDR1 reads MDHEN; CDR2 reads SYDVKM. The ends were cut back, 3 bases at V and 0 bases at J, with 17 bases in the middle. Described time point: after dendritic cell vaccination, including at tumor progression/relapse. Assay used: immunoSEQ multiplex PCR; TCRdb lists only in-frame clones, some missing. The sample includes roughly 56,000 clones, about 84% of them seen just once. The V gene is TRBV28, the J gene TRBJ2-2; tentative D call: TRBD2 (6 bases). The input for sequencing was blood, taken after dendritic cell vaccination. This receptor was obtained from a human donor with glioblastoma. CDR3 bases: TGTGCCAGCAGTTTGTGGGGGGACCCAACATCGAACACCGGGGAGCTGTTTTTT. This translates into CASSLWGDPTSNTGELFF.